These T cell receptor beta chains were read from a single sample in a study of blood T cell repertoires in COVID-19. Here immunoSEQ multiplex PCR was the method, and the copy in TCRdb shows in-frame clones only, minus some. The table records under 350,000 clones, around 85% of them present only once. Source material: PBMCs or T cells enriched from blood (not recorded which). Receptors originate from a woman aged 40 to 50 with acute COVID-19. Both conserved end residues are part of each CDR3. The order of the fields is CDR3 DNA, CDR3 protein, V gene, D gene, J gene, clone size. The D gene is left open where the match is weak. Clone size is not always given. Where it is, it says once, few, many or a class for expanded clones.

TGTGCCAGTAGTATAGAAGCTAGTAGGGATACGCAGTATTTT,CASSIEASRDTQYF,TRBV19,NA,TRBJ2-3,NA
TGTGCCAGCAGCCAAGAACTTCTGGGGGACAGGTATTATGGCTACACCTTC,CASSQELLGDRYYGYTF,TRBV3-1/TRBV3-2,TRBD1,TRBJ1-2,NA
TGTGCCAGCTCACCCGGGGCTAGCGGGGTCACAGATACGCAGTATTTT,CASSPGASGVTDTQYF,TRBV18,TRBD2,TRBJ2-3,NA
TGTGCCAGCAGCTCCGGGGTGCTGGCTGAAGCTTTCTTT,CASSSGVLAEAFF,TRBV7-3,NA,TRBJ1-1,NA
TGTGCCAGCAGCGTAGCACTAAACACTGAAGCTTTCTTT,CASSVALNTEAFF,TRBV9,NA,TRBJ1-1,NA
TGCGCCAGCACGGGACTAGCGGGAGTCAACAATGAGCAGTTCTTC,CASTGLAGVNNEQFF,TRBV5-1,TRBD2,TRBJ2-1,NA
TGTGCCAGTATGAGAACAGGGGTGGACTATGGCTACACCTTC,CASMRTGVDYGYTF,TRBV19,TRBD1,TRBJ1-2,NA
TGTGCCATCAGTGAAAGGGACAGGGGGCTCAATCAGCCCCAGCATTTT,CAISERDRGLNQPQHF,TRBV10-3,TRBD1,TRBJ1-5,NA
TGTGCCAGCAGTGCCTCTAGCGGGGGGACAGATACGCAGTATTTT,CASSASSGGTDTQYF,TRBV6-4,TRBD2,TRBJ2-3,NA
TGTGCCAGCTCACCACCGATGGCGGGGAATACGCAGTATTTT,CASSPPMAGNTQYF,TRBV18,NA,TRBJ2-3,once
TGTGCTAGTGGTTTAATTACAGGGAGGGGAACCGGGGAGCTGTTTTTT,CASGLITGRGTGELFF,TRBV12-5,NA,TRBJ2-2,NA
TGCGCCAGCAGCCTCGGGACAGCTAATTCACCCCTCCACTTT,CASSLGTANSPLHF,TRBV4-3,TRBD1,TRBJ1-6,NA
TGCGCCAGCAGTCCGGGACAGCAAATTAACTATGGCTACACCTTC,CASSPGQQINYGYTF,TRBV5-1,TRBD1,TRBJ1-2,NA
TGTGCCAGCAGCTTAAGACAGGGGGAAAGTGAAAAACTGTTTTTT,CASSLRQGESEKLFF,TRBV7-9,TRBD1,TRBJ1-4,NA
TGTGCCAGTAGTTCGGGGTCTGGCTACACCTTC,CASSSGSGYTF,TRBV19,NA,TRBJ1-2,NA
TGTGCCAGCAGCTACACCCTCGGGATGAACACTGAAGCTTTCTTT,CASSYTLGMNTEAFF,TRBV7-2,NA,TRBJ1-1,NA
TGTGCCAGCAGCTCAACACTTCAGGGACAGAATAATCAGCCCCAGCATTTT,CASSSTLQGQNNQPQHF,TRBV7-9,TRBD1,TRBJ1-5,NA
TGTGCCAGTAGTAATCCGGGACAGGGCTACTCTGGAAACACCATATATTTT,CASSNPGQGYSGNTIYF,TRBV19,TRBD1,TRBJ1-3,NA
TGTGCCAGCAGTTTATCACGAGGGGGCTCCGAGCAGTACTTC,CASSLSRGGSEQYF,TRBV27,TRBD1,TRBJ2-7,few
TGTGCCAGCAGCGCCGACAGGGTTTGGGGCACTGAAGCTTTCTTT,CASSADRVWGTEAFF,TRBV9,TRBD1,TRBJ1-1,NA
TGTGCCAGCAGTTCACCTCGCCAGGGGGCCTCCTACGAGCAGTACTTC,CASSSPRQGASYEQYF,TRBV28,TRBD1,TRBJ2-7,NA
TGTGCCAGCAGCTCGGGACAGGGGTTTGAAGCTTTCTTT,CASSSGQGFEAFF,TRBV6-5,TRBD1,TRBJ1-1,NA
TGTGCCAGCAGCTTCGAGGGGGCTATGAACACTGAAGCTTTCTTT,CASSFEGAMNTEAFF,TRBV5-4,TRBD1,TRBJ1-1,few
TGTGCCAGCTCACCACCCGGACTAGCGGGGTCAGATACGCAGTATTTT,CASSPPGLAGSDTQYF,TRBV18,TRBD2,TRBJ2-3,NA
TGTGCCAGCAGTGAAGAGGGGTATTTGACTGAAGCTTTCTTT,CASSEEGYLTEAFF,TRBV2,NA,TRBJ1-1,NA
TGTGCCAGCAGCGAGGTACCGGACAGTCTCGGGGAGCAGTTCTTC,CASSEVPDSLGEQFF,TRBV9,NA,TRBJ2-1,NA
TGCGCCAGCAGCTTCTCTAACTCAGCGGGGACCTCCTACAATGAGCAGTTCTTC,CASSFSNSAGTSYNEQFF,TRBV5-1,TRBD2,TRBJ2-1,NA
TGTGCCAGCAGCTTCGGACTAGCGGGCTACCCCTACAATGAGCAGTTCTTC,CASSFGLAGYPYNEQFF,TRBV13,TRBD2,TRBJ2-1,NA
TGCGCCAGCAGCCCCTCAGAGGGCTACGAGCAGTACTTC,CASSPSEGYEQYF,TRBV5-1,NA,TRBJ2-7,NA
TGTGCCAGCAGCCTTGGCTCGGGAGGGTCAGAGACCCAGTACTTC,CASSLGSGGSETQYF,TRBV7-9,TRBD2,TRBJ2-5,NA
TGCGCCAGCAGCTTGTTACCAGGGGTTAGCTATGGCTACACCTTC,CASSLLPGVSYGYTF,TRBV5-1,NA,TRBJ1-2,NA
TGTGCCAGCTCACCACTCAGGACAGGGAGGTACGAGCAGTACTTC,CASSPLRTGRYEQYF,TRBV18,TRBD1,TRBJ2-7,NA
TGTGCCAGCTCACCAGGGGCCGGGGGAAACACCATATATTTT,CASSPGAGGNTIYF,TRBV18,NA,TRBJ1-3,NA
TGTGCCACCAGTAACCGGAGGGTAACTAATGAAAAACTGTTTTTT,CATSNRRVTNEKLFF,TRBV24-1,NA,TRBJ1-4,NA
TGTGCCAGCAGCGCAGCGGGGGGCCAAGCCTATACGCAGTATTTT,CASSAAGGQAYTQYF,TRBV7-3,TRBD2,TRBJ2-3,NA
TGTGCCAGCAGTGCCGGCCGGACAGGGGCGTTTAGCAATCAGCCCCAGCATTTT,CASSAGRTGAFSNQPQHF,TRBV6-1,TRBD1,TRBJ1-5,few
TGCGCCAGCAGCTTGGGGGGAAGGGTAGCGGACCAAGAGACCCAGTACTTC,CASSLGGRVADQETQYF,TRBV5-1,NA,TRBJ2-5,NA
TGTGCCAGCAGTGACGAACAGGGCGCTTGGTCAAATACGCAGTATTTT,CASSDEQGAWSNTQYF,TRBV2,NA,TRBJ2-3,NA
TGTGCCATCAGTGAGTCTGCAGTCGGCAGGAACACAGATACGCAGTATTTT,CAISESAVGRNTDTQYF,TRBV10-3,NA,TRBJ2-3,NA
TGTGCCAGCTCACCGGCGGGAGATTCACCCCTCCACTTT,CASSPAGDSPLHF,TRBV18,NA,TRBJ1-6,NA
TGTGCCAGAAGCCGAGGACAGGGGGTGAAGGAGACCCAGTACTTC,CARSRGQGVKETQYF,TRBV5-3,TRBD1,TRBJ2-5,NA
TGCGCCAGCAGCCAAGTGAGACTGGCTCAGCCCCAGCATTTT,CASSQVRLAQPQHF,TRBV4-3,NA,TRBJ1-5,NA
TGTGCCAGCTTCCAGGCCTCAGGGCTCTATGGCTACACCTTC,CASFQASGLYGYTF,TRBV6-5,NA,TRBJ1-2,NA
TGTGCCAGCAGTGAAAGGTTAGGAGGCAGCGGGGCCAACGTCCTGACTTTC,CASSERLGGSGANVLTF,TRBV2,NA,TRBJ2-6,NA
TGTGCCAGTGGCGGGACAGGGGGCAGGAGAAGCAATCAGCCCCAGCATTTT,CASGGTGGRRSNQPQHF,TRBV19,TRBD1,TRBJ1-5,NA
TGCGCCAGCAGCCAAGAGTGGTCTACCTACGAGCAGTACTTC,CASSQEWSTYEQYF,TRBV4-3,NA,TRBJ2-7,once
TGTGCCAGCAGCTCCACTCTTCGAAGGGGCTCCTGGGGCTACACCTTC,CASSSTLRRGSWGYTF,TRBV11-3,NA,TRBJ1-2,few
TGCGCCAGCAGCGCGACTAGCGGGGCTGCTCAAGAGACCCAGTACTTC,CASSATSGAAQETQYF,TRBV5-1,TRBD2,TRBJ2-5,NA
TGTGCCAGCAGCTTATTAAGGACAGGAGCGTCACCCCTCCACTTT,CASSLLRTGASPLHF,TRBV7-2,TRBD1,TRBJ1-6,NA
TGCGCCAGCAGCCAAGATCTTGCGGGGCTGAACACTGAAGCTTTCTTT,CASSQDLAGLNTEAFF,TRBV4-3,NA,TRBJ1-1,NA
TGCAGTGCTAGAGCGGGTCACGAGCAGTTCTTC,CSARAGHEQFF,TRBV20-1,NA,TRBJ2-1,NA
TGTGCCAGCAGAACTCAGGGGTACACCATATATTTT,CASRTQGYTIYF,TRBV28,NA,TRBJ1-3,NA
TGTGCCAGCAGCGGAGGGGCGGCCTCCTATAGCAATCAGCCCCAGCATTTT,CASSGGAASYSNQPQHF,TRBV5-5,NA,TRBJ1-5,NA
TGTGCCAGCGGTAAGACAGGGGACTATGGCTACACCTTC,CASGKTGDYGYTF,TRBV19,TRBD1,TRBJ1-2,NA
TGCGCCAGCAGCCAAGATTCTAGCGGGACGAACACCGGGGAGCTGTTTTTT,CASSQDSSGTNTGELFF,TRBV4-3,TRBD2,TRBJ2-2,many
TGTGCCAGCTCACCTTCGACTAGCGGGGGAGGAGATACGCAGTATTTT,CASSPSTSGGGDTQYF,TRBV18,TRBD2,TRBJ2-3,NA
TGTGCCAGCAGTTATCAACCAACAGGGGCCCTTAATCAGCCCCAGCATTTT,CASSYQPTGALNQPQHF,TRBV6-2/TRBV6-3,TRBD1,TRBJ1-5,few
TGTGCCAGCAGCTTGGAGGGGAGGAAAAACACCATATATTTT,CASSLEGRKNTIYF,TRBV5-6,NA,TRBJ1-3,few